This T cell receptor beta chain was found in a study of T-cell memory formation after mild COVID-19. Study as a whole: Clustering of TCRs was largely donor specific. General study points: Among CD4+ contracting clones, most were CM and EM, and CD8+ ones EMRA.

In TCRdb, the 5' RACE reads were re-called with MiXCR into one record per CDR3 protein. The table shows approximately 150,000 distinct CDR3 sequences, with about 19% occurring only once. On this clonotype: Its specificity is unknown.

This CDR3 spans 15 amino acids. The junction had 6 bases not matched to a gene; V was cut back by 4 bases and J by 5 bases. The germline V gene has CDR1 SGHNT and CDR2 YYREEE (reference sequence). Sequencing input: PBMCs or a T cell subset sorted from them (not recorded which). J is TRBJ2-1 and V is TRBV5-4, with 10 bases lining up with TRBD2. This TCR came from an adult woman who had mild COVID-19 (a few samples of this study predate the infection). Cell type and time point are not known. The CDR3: CASSGGLAPNNEQFF. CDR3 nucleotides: TGTGCCAGCAGCGGGGGACTAGCGCCCAACAATGAGCAGTTCTTC. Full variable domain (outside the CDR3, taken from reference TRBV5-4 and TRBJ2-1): ETGVTQSPTHLIKTRGQQVTLRCSSQSGHNTVSWYQQALGQGPQFIFQYYREEENGRGNFPPRFSGLQFPNYSSELNVNALELDDSALYLCASSGGLAPNNEQFFGPGTRLTVL.